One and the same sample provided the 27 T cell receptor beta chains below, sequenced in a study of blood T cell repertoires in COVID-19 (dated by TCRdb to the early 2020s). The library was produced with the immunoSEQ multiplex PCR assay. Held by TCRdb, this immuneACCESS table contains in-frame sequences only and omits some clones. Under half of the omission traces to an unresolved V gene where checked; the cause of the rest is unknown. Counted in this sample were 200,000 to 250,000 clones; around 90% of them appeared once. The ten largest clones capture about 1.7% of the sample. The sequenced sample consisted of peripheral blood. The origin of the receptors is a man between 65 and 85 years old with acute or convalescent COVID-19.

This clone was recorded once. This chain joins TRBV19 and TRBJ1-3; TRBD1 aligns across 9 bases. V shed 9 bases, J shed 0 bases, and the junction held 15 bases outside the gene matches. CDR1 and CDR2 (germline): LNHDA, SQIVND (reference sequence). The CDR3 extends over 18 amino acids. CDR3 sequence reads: CASRAGTGPTSSGNTIYF. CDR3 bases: TGTGCCAGCAGAGCTGGGACAGGGCCGACTAGCTCTGGAAACACCATATATTTT.

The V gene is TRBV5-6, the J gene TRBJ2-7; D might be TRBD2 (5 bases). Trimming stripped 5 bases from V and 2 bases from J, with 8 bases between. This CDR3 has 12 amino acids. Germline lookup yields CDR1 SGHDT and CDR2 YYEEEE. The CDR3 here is CASSRETYEQYF. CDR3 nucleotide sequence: TGTGCCAGCAGTCGGGAAACCTACGAGCAGTACTTC. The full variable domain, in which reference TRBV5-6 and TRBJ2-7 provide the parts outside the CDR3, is DAGVTQSPTHLIKTRGQQVTLRCSPKSGHDTVSWYQQALGQGPQFIFQYYEEEERQRGNFPDRFSGHQFPNYSSELNVNALLLGDSALYLCASSRETYEQYFGPGTRLTVT.

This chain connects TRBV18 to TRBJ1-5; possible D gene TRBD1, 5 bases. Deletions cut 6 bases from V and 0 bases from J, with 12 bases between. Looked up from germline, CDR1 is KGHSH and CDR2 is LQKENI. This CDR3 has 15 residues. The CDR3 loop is CASSLDGHSNQPQHF. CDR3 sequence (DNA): TGTGCCAGCTCCCTAGACGGACATAGCAATCAGCCCCAGCATTTT.

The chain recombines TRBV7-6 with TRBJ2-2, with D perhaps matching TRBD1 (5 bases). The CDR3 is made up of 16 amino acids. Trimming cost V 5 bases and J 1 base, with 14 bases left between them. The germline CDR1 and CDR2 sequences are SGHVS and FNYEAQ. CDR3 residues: CASSQGPSGNTGELFF. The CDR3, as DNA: TGTGCCAGCAGCCAGGGTCCCTCTGGGAACACCGGGGAGCTGTTTTTT.

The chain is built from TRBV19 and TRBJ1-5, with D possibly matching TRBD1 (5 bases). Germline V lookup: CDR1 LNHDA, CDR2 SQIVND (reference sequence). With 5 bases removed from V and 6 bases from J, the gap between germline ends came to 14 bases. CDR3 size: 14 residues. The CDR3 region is CASSATGFSQPQHF. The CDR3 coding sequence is TGTGCCAGTAGTGCAACAGGTTTCTCTCAGCCCCAGCATTTT.

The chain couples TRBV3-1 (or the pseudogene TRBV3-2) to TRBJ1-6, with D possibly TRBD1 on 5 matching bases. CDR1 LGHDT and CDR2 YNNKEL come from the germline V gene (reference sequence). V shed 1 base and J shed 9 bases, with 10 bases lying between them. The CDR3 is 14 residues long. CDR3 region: CASSQGIGVSPLHF. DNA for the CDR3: TGTGCCAGCAGCCAAGGGATAGGGGTTTCACCCCTCCACTTT.

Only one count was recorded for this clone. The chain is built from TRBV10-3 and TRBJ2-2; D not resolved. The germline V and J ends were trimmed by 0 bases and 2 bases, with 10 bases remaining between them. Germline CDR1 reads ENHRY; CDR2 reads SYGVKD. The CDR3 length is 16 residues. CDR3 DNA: TGTGCCATCAGTGAGTCCCCGAGCGTAAACACCGGGGAGCTGTTTTTT. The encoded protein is CAISESPSVNTGELFF.

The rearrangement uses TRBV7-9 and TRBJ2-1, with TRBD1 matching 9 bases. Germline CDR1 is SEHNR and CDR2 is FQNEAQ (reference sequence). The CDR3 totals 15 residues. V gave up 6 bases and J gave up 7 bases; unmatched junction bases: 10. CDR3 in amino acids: CASSPGTGWSNEQFF. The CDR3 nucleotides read TGTGCCAGCAGTCCCGGGACAGGGTGGTCTAATGAGCAGTTCTTC.

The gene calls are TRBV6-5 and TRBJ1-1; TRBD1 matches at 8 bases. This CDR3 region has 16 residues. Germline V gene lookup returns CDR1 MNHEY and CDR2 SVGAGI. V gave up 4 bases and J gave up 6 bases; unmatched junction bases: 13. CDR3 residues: CASSLVQGAGRAEAFF. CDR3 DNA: TGTGCCAGCAGTTTAGTTCAGGGGGCTGGAAGGGCTGAAGCTTTCTTT.

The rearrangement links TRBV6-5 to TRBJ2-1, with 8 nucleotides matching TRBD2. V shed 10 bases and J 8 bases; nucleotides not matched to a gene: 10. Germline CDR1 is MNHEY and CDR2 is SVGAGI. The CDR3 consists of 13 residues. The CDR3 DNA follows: TGTGCCACCGAGAACGGGAGGGGTGATGAGCAGTTCTTC. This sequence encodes CATENGRGDEQFF.

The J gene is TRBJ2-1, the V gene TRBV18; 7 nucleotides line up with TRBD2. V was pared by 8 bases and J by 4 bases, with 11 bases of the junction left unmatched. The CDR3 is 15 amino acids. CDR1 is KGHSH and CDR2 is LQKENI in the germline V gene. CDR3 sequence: CASKEGRELYNEQFF. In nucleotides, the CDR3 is TGTGCCAGCAAAGAGGGGCGGGAGCTTTACAATGAGCAGTTCTTC.

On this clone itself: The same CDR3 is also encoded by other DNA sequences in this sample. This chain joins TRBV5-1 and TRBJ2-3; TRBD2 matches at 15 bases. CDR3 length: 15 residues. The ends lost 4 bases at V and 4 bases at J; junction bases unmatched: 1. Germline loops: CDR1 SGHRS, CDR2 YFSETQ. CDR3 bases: TGCGCCAGCAGCCGGACTAGCGGGAGGGCAGATACGCAGTATTTT. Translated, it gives CASSRTSGRADTQYF.

CDR3 DNA sequence: TGTGCCACCAGTGATTCCCGAGGGCGTAACTATGGCTACACCTTC. It is translated as CATSDSRGRNYGYTF. The chain is built from TRBV24-1 and TRBJ1-2; unclear D gene. Trimming took 2 bases from V and 1 from J, leaving 10 bases between them. Germline CDR1 reads KGHDR; CDR2 reads SFDVKD. This CDR3 comprises 15 residues.

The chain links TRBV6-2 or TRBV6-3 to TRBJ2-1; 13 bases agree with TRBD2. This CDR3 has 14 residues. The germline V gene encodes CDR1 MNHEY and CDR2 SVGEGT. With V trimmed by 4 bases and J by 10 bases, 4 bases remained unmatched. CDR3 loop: CASSWTSGRLEQFF. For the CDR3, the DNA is TGTGCCAGCAGTTGGACTAGCGGGAGATTAGAGCAGTTCTTC.

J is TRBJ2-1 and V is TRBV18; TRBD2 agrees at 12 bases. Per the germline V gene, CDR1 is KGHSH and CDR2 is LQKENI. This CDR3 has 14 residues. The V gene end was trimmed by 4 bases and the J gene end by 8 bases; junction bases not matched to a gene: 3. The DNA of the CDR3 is TGTGCCAGCTCACTGGGACTAGCGGGCTATGAGCAGTTCTTC. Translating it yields CASSLGLAGYEQFF. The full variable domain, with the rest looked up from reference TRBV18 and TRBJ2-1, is NAGVMQNPRHLVRRRGQEARLRCSPMKGHSHVYWYRQLPEEGLKFMVYLQKENIIDESGMPKERFSAEFPKEGPSILRIQQVVRGDSAAYFCASSLGLAGYEQFFGPGTRLTVL.

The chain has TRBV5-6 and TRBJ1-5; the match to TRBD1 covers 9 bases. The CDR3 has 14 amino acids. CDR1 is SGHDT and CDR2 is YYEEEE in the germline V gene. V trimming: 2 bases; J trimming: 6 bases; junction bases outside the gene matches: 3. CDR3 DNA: TGTGCCAGCAGCTTACAGGGGGCTCGTCAGCCCCAGCATTTT. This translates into CASSLQGARQPQHF.

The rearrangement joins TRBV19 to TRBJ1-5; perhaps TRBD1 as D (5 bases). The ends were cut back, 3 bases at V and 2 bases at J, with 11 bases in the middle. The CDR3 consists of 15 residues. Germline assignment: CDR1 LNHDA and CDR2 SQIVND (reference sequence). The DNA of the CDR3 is TGTGCCAGTAGTATCCAGGGTCAGGGCAATCAGCCCCAGCATTTT. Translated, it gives CASSIQGQGNQPQHF.

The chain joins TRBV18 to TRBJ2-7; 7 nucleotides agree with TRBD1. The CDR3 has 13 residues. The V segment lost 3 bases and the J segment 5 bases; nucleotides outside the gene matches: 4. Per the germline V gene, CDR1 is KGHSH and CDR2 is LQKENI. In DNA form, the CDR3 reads TGTGCCAGCTCACCGACTGGGACAGACGAGCAGTACTTC. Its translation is CASSPTGTDEQYF.

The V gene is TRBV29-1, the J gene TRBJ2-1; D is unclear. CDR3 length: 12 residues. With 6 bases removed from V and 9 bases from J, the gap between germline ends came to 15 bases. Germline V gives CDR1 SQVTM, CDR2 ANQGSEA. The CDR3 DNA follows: TGCAGCGTATACGGTATAGTACTTGAGCAGTTCTTC. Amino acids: CSVYGIVLEQFF.

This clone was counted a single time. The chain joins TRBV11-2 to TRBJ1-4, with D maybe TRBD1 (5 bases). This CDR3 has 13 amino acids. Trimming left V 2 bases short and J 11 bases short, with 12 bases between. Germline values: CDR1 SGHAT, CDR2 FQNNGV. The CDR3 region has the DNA TGTGCCAGCAGCTTATCCCGGGGGGAGAAACTGTTTTTT. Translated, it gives CASSLSRGEKLFF.

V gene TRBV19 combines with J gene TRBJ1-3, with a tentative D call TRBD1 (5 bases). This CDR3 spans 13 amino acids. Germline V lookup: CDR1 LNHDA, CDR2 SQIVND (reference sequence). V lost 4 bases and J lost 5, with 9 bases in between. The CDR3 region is CASSSRDRNTIYF. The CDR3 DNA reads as TGTGCCAGTAGTAGCAGGGATAGAAACACCATATATTTT.

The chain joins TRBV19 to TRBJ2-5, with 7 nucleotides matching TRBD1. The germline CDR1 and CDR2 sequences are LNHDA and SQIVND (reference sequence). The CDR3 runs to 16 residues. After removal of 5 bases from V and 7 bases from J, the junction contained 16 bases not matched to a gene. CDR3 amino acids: CASSDPPGQSVATQYF. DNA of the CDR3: TGTGCCAGTAGTGATCCTCCGGGACAGAGCGTTGCGACCCAGTACTTC.

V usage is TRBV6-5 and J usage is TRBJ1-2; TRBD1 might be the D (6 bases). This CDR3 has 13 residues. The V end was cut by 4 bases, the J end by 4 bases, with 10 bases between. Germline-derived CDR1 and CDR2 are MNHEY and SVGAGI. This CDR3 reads CASSSDSVYGYTF. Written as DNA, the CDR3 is TGTGCCAGCAGTTCGGACAGCGTCTATGGCTACACCTTC.

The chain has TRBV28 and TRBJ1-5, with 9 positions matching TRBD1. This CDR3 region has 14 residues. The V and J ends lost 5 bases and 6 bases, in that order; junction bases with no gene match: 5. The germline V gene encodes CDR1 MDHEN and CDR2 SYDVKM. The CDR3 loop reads CASSVDRGLQPQHF. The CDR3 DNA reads TGTGCCAGCAGTGTGGACAGGGGACTTCAGCCCCAGCATTTT.

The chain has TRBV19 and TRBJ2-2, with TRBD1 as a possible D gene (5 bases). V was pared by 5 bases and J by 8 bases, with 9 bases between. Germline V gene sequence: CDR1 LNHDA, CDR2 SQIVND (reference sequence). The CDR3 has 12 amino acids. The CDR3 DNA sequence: TGTGCCAGTAGTGGACAAGTAGGGGAGCTGTTTTTT. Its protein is CASSGQVGELFF.

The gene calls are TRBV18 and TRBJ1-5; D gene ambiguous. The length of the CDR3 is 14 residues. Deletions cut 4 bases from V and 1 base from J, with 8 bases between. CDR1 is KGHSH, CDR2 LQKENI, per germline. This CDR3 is CASSRVRSNQPQHF. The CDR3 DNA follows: TGTGCCAGCTCACGGGTGAGGAGCAATCAGCCCCAGCATTTT.

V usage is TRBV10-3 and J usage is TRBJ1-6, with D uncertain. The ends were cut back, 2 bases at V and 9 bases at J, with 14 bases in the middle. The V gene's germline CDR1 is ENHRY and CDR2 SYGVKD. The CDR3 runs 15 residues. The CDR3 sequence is CAISESEGVVSPLHF. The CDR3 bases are TGTGCCATCAGTGAGAGTGAGGGAGTAGTTTCACCCCTCCACTTT.